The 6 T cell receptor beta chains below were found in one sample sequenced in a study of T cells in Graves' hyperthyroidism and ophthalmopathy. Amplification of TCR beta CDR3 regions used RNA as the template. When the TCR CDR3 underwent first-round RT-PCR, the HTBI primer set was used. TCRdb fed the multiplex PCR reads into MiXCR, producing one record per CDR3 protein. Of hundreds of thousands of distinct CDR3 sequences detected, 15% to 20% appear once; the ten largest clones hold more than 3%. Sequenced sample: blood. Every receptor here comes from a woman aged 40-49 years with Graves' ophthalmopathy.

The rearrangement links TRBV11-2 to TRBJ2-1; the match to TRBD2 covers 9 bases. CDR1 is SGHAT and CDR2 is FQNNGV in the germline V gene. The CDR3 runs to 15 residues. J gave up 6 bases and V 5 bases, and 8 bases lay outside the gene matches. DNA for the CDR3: TGTGCCAGCAGCCTTAGCGGGAGTGAGGTCAATGAGCAGTTCTTC. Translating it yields CASSLSGSEVNEQFF.

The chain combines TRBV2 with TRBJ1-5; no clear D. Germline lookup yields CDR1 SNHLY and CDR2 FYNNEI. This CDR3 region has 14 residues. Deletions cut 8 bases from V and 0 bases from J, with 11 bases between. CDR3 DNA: TGTGCCAGCGCCAGATCATATAGCAATCAGCCCCAGCATTTT. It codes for CASARSYSNQPQHF.

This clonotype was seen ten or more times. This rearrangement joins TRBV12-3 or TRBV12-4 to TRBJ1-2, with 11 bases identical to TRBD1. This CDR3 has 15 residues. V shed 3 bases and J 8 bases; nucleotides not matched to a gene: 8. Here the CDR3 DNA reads TGTGCCAGCAGTTTTGACGGACAGGGGGCGCAGGGCTACACCTTC. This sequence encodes CASSFDGQGAQGYTF.

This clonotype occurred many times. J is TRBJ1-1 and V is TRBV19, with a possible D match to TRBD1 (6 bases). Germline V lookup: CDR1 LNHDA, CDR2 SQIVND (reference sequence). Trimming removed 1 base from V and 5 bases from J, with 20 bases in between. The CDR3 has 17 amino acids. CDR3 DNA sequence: TGTGCCAGTAGTATAGCCTTGACTCTGGACAGAATTACTGAAGCTTTCTTT. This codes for CASSIALTLDRITEAFF.

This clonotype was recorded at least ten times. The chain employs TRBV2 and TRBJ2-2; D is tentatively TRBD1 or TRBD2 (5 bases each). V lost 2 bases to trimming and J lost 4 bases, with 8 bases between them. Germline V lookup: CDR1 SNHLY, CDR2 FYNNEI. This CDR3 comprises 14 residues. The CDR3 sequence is CASSEQGVTGELFF. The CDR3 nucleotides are TGTGCCAGCAGTGAACAGGGAGTCACCGGGGAGCTGTTTTTT.

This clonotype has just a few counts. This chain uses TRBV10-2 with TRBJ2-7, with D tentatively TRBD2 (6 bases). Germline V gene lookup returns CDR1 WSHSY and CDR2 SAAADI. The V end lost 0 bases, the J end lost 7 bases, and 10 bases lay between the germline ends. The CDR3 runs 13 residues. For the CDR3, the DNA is TGCGCCAGCAGTGAGTCCTCAGCGGGTGAGCAGTACTTC. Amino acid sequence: CASSESSAGEQYF.